The present T cell receptor beta chain was sequenced within a study of blood T cells in healthy people across ages. PCR was performed a second time for roughly 7 to 11 cycles using a sample-barcoded 5' primer and a J-beta primer mix. A 12-random-nucleotide template-switch adaptor tagged each cDNA molecule. Each CDR3 protein is one row after TCRdb ran MiXCR on the 5' RACE reads. The table records around 1,000,000 distinct CDR3 sequences, under 30% of them present only once. V lost 5 bases and J lost 0; bases outside the gene matches: 3. The CDR3 has 15 residues. In germline, CDR1 is MNHEY, CDR2 SVGEGT. The same data also went into a second study, on T cells of mothers and their children. This second report adds: The second PCR used the M1S primer, and this primer added sample barcodes and 2-4 random nucleotides.

This rearrangement joins TRBV6-2 or TRBV6-3 to TRBJ2-3, with 9 bases matching TRBD2. This sequence was found in a girl aged 2-10 years in good health. The sequencing input was blood. The CDR3 protein is CASSKTSGSTDTQYF. For the CDR3, the DNA is TGTGCCAGCAGTAAGACTAGCGGTAGCACAGATACGCAGTATTTT.